Listed here are 28 T cell receptor beta chains from one sample, sequenced in a study of T cell repertoires in cytomegalovirus infection. These receptors' targets are unknown. TCRdb passed the reads through MiXCR, listing each CDR3 protein once. The data contain approximately 990,000 distinct CDR3 sequences, around 32% of them singletons. This sample comprised cultured CD8+ T cells from PBMCs, obtained from culture after CMV antigen stimulation. The receptors were gathered from a human donor in good health (CMV status not recorded). Some clones in this sample may be carry-over from other donors' samples.

This clonotype was seen ten or more times. V usage is TRBV6-1 and J usage is TRBJ1-1; the D is unclear. V dropped 3 bases and J dropped 3 bases, with 14 bases sitting between them. Germline V CDR1 and CDR2: MNHNS, SASEGT. The CDR3 is 15 amino acids. The chain's CDR3 is CASSDNDIAYTEAFF. The CDR3 region has the DNA TGTGCCAGCAGTGATAATGACATCGCCTACACTGAAGCTTTCTTT.

V and J are TRBV20-1 and TRBJ2-1, with D tentatively TRBD2 (6 bases). The CDR3 is 10 residues long. Trimming cost V 6 bases and J 8 bases, with 8 bases left between them. Germline loops: CDR1 DFQATT, CDR2 SNEGSKA (reference sequence). In nucleotides, the CDR3 is TGCAGTGCGGAGGGCTATGAGCAGTTCTTC. Its protein product is CSAEGYEQFF.

The chain links TRBV27 to TRBJ2-7, with TRBD2 matching 11 bases. The CDR3 runs 15 residues. Trimming took 4 bases from V and 3 from J; bases not matched to a gene: 5. Germline CDR1 reads MNHEY; CDR2 reads SMNVEV (reference sequence). The CDR3 loop reads CASSSPGLAGYEQYF. The CDR3 DNA follows: TGTGCCAGCAGTTCCCCCGGACTAGCGGGCTACGAGCAGTACTTC.

This clonotype was detected a few times. This rearrangement joins TRBV12-3 or TRBV12-4 to TRBJ2-1, with D possibly TRBD2 on 6 matching bases. V lost 6 bases and J 8 bases, leaving 8 bases between the germline ends. The CDR3 is 11 residues long. This CDR3 is CASRTRDEQFF. CDR3 DNA sequence: TGTGCCAGCAGGACTAGAGATGAGCAGTTCTTC.

This clonotype has a single count. This chain connects TRBV2 to TRBJ1-1; D perhaps matches TRBD1 (5 bases). The CDR3 spans 14 residues. Germline-derived CDR1 and CDR2 are SNHLY and FYNNEI. Trimming took off 5 bases at V and 0 bases at J, with 10 bases between the two ends. The DNA of the CDR3 is TGTGCCAGCAGTACCGAAGGGGTGAACACTGAAGCTTTCTTT. The encoded protein is CASSTEGVNTEAFF. The full variable domain, completed using reference TRBV2 and TRBJ1-1, is EPEVTQTPSHQVTQMGQEVILRCVPISNHLYFYWYRQILGQKVEFLVSFYNNEISEKSEIFDDQFSVERPDGSNFTLKIRSTKLEDSAMYFCASSTEGVNTEAFFGQGTRLTVV.

The chain recombines TRBV2 with TRBJ2-2; D call uncertain. This CDR3 has 12 residues. Germline V gene data show CDR1 as SNHLY and CDR2 as FYNNEI. The CDR3 reads CAMRGGAGELFF. The CDR3 DNA reads TGTGCAATGAGAGGCGGAGCCGGGGAGCTGTTTTTT.

The CDR3 DNA reads TGTGCCAGCAGTGAAGGGGGCCCCCCCCAAAACATTCAGTACTTC. It specifies CASSEGGPPQNIQYF. The chain recombines TRBV12-3 or TRBV12-4 with TRBJ2-4; 7 bases are shared with TRBD1. The CDR3 runs 15 residues. Trimming removed 5 bases from V and 5 bases from J; junction bases left unmatched: 9.

This clonotype was seen more than once but under ten times. The gene calls are TRBV28 and TRBJ2-7; 9 positions match TRBD1. The CDR3 is made up of 15 amino acids. Germline V gene data show CDR1 as MDHEN and CDR2 as SYDVKM. With 1 base clipped from V and 4 bases from J, the junction kept 5 bases outside the gene matches. CDR3 in DNA: TGTGCCAGCAGTTTATCTCCGGGACAGGGTTACGAGCAGTACTTC. Amino acid sequence: CASSLSPGQGYEQYF.

In its sample, this clonotype was seen many times. The chain recombines TRBV6-1 with TRBJ2-5, with 13 bases lining up with TRBD2. The CDR3 is made up of 17 amino acids. Trimming took 6 bases from V and 1 from J; bases not matched to a gene: 8. In germline, CDR1 is MNHNS, CDR2 SASEGT. CDR3 DNA sequence: TGTGCCAGCAGCCCCGGGACTAGCGGGATCTCCCAAGAGACCCAGTACTTC. Protein product: CASSPGTSGISQETQYF.

This clonotype was found many times. J is TRBJ1-1 and V is TRBV7-9; the D is unclear. CDR1 is SEHNR, CDR2 FQNEAQ, per germline (reference sequence). Trimming cost V 5 bases and J 6 bases, with 10 bases left between them. The CDR3 has 12 residues. The CDR3 DNA reads as TGTGCCAGCAGCCTCGGTGCGGCTGAAGCTTTCTTT. Translation gives CASSLGAAEAFF.

Worth noting for this clonotype: One end of the junction varies from germline; a read error may be responsible. This chain uses TRBV27 with TRBJ1-4, with D perhaps TRBD1 (5 bases). The CDR3 length is 15 residues. In germline, CDR1 is MNHEY, CDR2 SMNVEV (reference sequence). CDR3 in DNA: TGTGCCAGCAATCCTATCCGGGACCGTAATGAAAAACAGTTTTTT. Protein product: CASNPIRDRNEKQFF.

This clonotype came up many times. The chain couples TRBV7-9 to TRBJ2-1; 7 bases match TRBD2. V lost 9 bases to trimming and J lost 4 bases; unmatched junction nucleotides: 9. The germline V gene encodes CDR1 SEHNR and CDR2 FQNEAQ (reference sequence). The CDR3 consists of 14 residues. CDR3 in DNA: TGTGCCAGTAGTCCAACGGGGGGATACAATGAGCAGTTCTTC. The encoded protein is CASSPTGGYNEQFF.

V and J are TRBV6-8 and TRBJ1-5, with 7 bases aligning to TRBD1. The CDR3 totals 15 residues. Germline CDR1 is MNHGY and CDR2 is SAAAGT. The V and J ends lost 7 bases and 2 bases, in that order; junction bases with no gene match: 8. Written as DNA, the CDR3 is TGTGCCAGCAAAGGACAGGCGTGGGGCAATCAGCCCCAGCATTTT. Residues: CASKGQAWGNQPQHF.

This sequence joins TRBV7-6 and TRBJ1-5; TRBD1 matches at 9 bases. V shed 5 bases and J 3 bases; nucleotides not matched to a gene: 5. CDR3 size: 15 residues. Germline V lookup: CDR1 SGHVS, CDR2 FNYEAQ. The CDR3 here is CASSVGTGNNQPQHF. The CDR3 DNA follows: TGTGCCAGCAGCGTAGGGACAGGGAACAATCAGCCCCAGCATTTT.

This clonotype has only a few counts. V usage is TRBV11-2 and J usage is TRBJ2-1, with D possibly TRBD1 on 6 matching bases. CDR1 and CDR2 (germline): SGHAT, FQNNGV. The germline V and J ends were trimmed by 0 bases and 6 bases, with 12 bases remaining between them. The CDR3 is 15 amino acids. The CDR3 bases are TGTGCCAGCAGCTTAGACGGGACAATGCTCAATGAGCAGTTCTTC. This translates into CASSLDGTMLNEQFF.

This clonotype has more than one count but fewer than ten. This chain links TRBV7-2 with TRBJ2-7; D tentatively fits TRBD1 or TRBD2 (5 bases each). This CDR3 region has 14 residues. Trimming left V 4 bases short and J 2 bases short, with 12 bases between. Per the germline V gene, CDR1 is SGHTA and CDR2 is FQGNSA. Written as DNA, the CDR3 is TGTGCCAGCAGCTACACCGGGACCCCCTACGAGCAGTACGTC. This sequence encodes CASSYTGTPYEQYV.

This clonotype was seen a single time. The chain has TRBV18 and TRBJ1-2, with D possibly TRBD1 on 5 matching bases. Looked up from germline, CDR1 is KGHSH and CDR2 is LQKENI. V was clipped by 0 bases and J by 0 bases, with 11 bases between them. The CDR3 extends over 16 amino acids. The CDR3 reads CASSPPSGPPNYGYTF. The CDR3 DNA reads as TGTGCCAGCTCACCACCATCGGGGCCTCCTAACTATGGCTACACCTTC.

This clonotype has more than one count but fewer than ten. The chain employs TRBV10-3 and TRBJ2-1; maybe TRBD2 (5 bases). This CDR3 has 13 amino acids. Germline assignment: CDR1 ENHRY and CDR2 SYGVKD. The germline V and J ends were trimmed by 3 bases and 3 bases, with 6 bases remaining between them. The CDR3 nucleotides read TGTGCCATCAGTGACGGGATCTACAATGAGCAGTTCTTC. Translated, it gives CAISDGIYNEQFF.

The V gene is TRBV28, the J gene TRBJ2-2; 9 nucleotides agree with TRBD1. V gave up 6 bases and J gave up 6 bases; unmatched junction bases: 8. The CDR3 length is 15 residues. Germline V lookup: CDR1 MDHEN, CDR2 SYDVKM. The CDR3 DNA sequence: TGTGCCAGCAGGGACGTGGGACAGGGTGCCGGGGAGCTGTTTTTT. Protein: CASRDVGQGAGELFF.

This chain joins TRBV10-3 and TRBJ1-1; 9 nucleotides match TRBD1. The CDR3 is 17 residues long. V trimming: 7 bases; J trimming: 4 bases; junction bases outside the gene matches: 16. Germline CDR1 ENHRY, CDR2 SYGVKD. The DNA of the CDR3 is TGTGCCATCACTCGGAAAGGACAGGGGTCCGCTATCACTGAAGCTTTCTTT. Amino acids: CAITRKGQGSAITEAFF.

J is TRBJ2-2 and V is TRBV6-1; the D is unclear. This CDR3 has 14 amino acids. The V gene's germline CDR1 is MNHNS and CDR2 SASEGT. The V and J ends lost 2 bases and 4 bases respectively, with 8 bases between them. The CDR3 sequence is CASSEHSLTGELFF. DNA for the CDR3: TGTGCCAGCAGTGAACACAGCCTCACCGGGGAGCTGTTTTTT.

The J gene is TRBJ2-3, the V gene TRBV7-3, with 8 bases aligning to TRBD2. This CDR3 is built from 15 residues. Per germline, CDR1 SGHTA and CDR2 FQGTGA. J gave up 5 bases and V 6 bases, and 10 bases lay outside the gene matches. CDR3 DNA sequence: TGTGCCAGCAGTTCGACGGGGGGGAGTAGAGATACGCAGTATTTT. This codes for CASSSTGGSRDTQYF.

This clonotype was counted between two and nine times. The V gene is TRBV6-1, the J gene TRBJ1-2; D gene ambiguous. The V gene lost 8 bases and the J gene lost 8 bases, with 21 bases spanning the gap. Germline assignment: CDR1 MNHNS and CDR2 SASEGT. This CDR3 region has 14 residues. This CDR3 is CASVRRGVGEGYTF. CDR3 nucleotides: TGTGCCAGCGTCCGCCGTGGTGTCGGGGAGGGCTACACCTTC.

This clonotype appeared a few times. The CDR3 sequence: CASSYGRTPYNEQFF. DNA for the CDR3: TGTGCCAGCAGTTACGGCCGGACACCTTACAATGAGCAGTTCTTC. This chain connects TRBV6-5 to TRBJ2-1; D perhaps matches TRBD1 (5 bases). The germline V gene encodes CDR1 MNHEY and CDR2 SVGAGI. Trimming left V 2 bases short and J 4 bases short, with 12 bases between. CDR3 length: 15 amino acids.

In its sample, this clonotype was seen a few times. CDR3 DNA: TGTGCCAGCGGGACAGGGGAAACTGAAGCTTTCTTT. Amino acids: CASGTGETEAFF. The chain uses TRBV5-4 and TRBJ1-1; 10 bases are shared with TRBD1. With V trimmed by 7 bases and J by 5 bases, 2 bases remained unmatched. Germline V CDR1 and CDR2: SGHNT, YYREEE (reference sequence). The CDR3 consists of 12 residues.

Worth noting for this clonotype: One base away lies a much larger clone, so this may be a sequencing read error. The V call is TRBV7-2, the J call TRBJ2-7; TRBD1 or TRBD2 may be the D gene (5 bases each). Looked up from germline, CDR1 is SGHTA and CDR2 is FQGNSA. The CDR3 loop spans 16 amino acids. The CDR3 here is CVSSLVPRQGAHEQYV. The CDR3, as DNA: TGTGTCAGCAGCTTAGTCCCGCGGCAGGGAGCCCACGAGCAGTACGTC.

V is TRBV12-3 or TRBV12-4 and J is TRBJ2-3; D gene ambiguous. The CDR3 runs to 15 residues. The V end lost 3 bases, the J end lost 0 bases, and 10 bases lay between the germline ends. The CDR3: CASSFEELSTDTQYF. For the CDR3, the DNA is TGTGCCAGCAGTTTTGAGGAACTTAGCACAGATACGCAGTATTTT.

The chain combines TRBV3-1 with TRBJ2-5, with D tentatively TRBD1 (6 bases). V was trimmed by 4 bases and J by 0 bases, leaving 27 bases between them. This CDR3 region has 20 residues. CDR1 is LGHDT and CDR2 is YNNKEL in the germline V gene (reference sequence). CDR3 region: CASSLNQFYRVQNHQETQYF. The CDR3, as DNA: TGTGCCAGCAGCCTTAATCAATTTTACAGGGTTCAGAATCACCAAGAGACCCAGTACTTC.